These 6 T cell receptor beta chains were all obtained from the same sample, sequenced in a study of T cell responses to AZD1222 COVID-19 vaccine. Using immunoSEQ multiplex PCR, the repertoire was profiled, and TCRdb retains in-frame clones only, with some absent. This table has 130,000 to 150,000 clones, 90% to 95% appearing once. The source material was peripheral blood, sampled after recovery from COVID-19. The receptors come from an adult who had recovered from COVID-19.

Only one count was recorded for this clone. The chain has TRBV12-3 or TRBV12-4 and TRBJ2-1; the D gene is possibly TRBD1 (6 bases). V lost 5 bases, J lost 4 bases, and 9 bases lay in between. The CDR3 runs to 13 residues. The CDR3 region has the DNA TGTGCCAGCAGTAGAGGGGGATACAATGAGCAGTTCTTC. Translated, it gives CASSRGGYNEQFF.

The chain couples TRBV3-1 (or the pseudogene TRBV3-2) to TRBJ1-2, with 8 bases aligning to TRBD1. After removal of 5 bases from V and 4 bases from J, the junction contained 9 bases not matched to a gene. Germline values: CDR1 LGHDT, CDR2 YNNKEL (reference sequence). The CDR3 has 15 residues. The CDR3 is CASSEWTGTPYGYTF. Here the CDR3 DNA reads TGTGCCAGCAGCGAATGGACAGGGACTCCCTATGGCTACACCTTC.

The rearrangement uses TRBV6-5 and TRBJ2-7; TRBD1 is a possible D gene (5 bases). V shed 6 bases and J shed 0 bases, with 12 bases lying between them. CDR1 MNHEY and CDR2 SVGAGI come from the germline V gene. The CDR3 covers 14 residues. CDR3 sequence reads: CASRTGLSSYEQYF. For the CDR3, the DNA is TGTGCCAGCAGAACAGGTTTAAGCTCCTACGAGCAGTACTTC.

V and J are TRBV7-9 and TRBJ2-1, with 15 bases lining up with TRBD2. J gave up 6 bases and V 4 bases, and 7 bases lay outside the gene matches. The CDR3 length is 17 residues. CDR1 and CDR2 (germline): SEHNR, FQNEAQ (reference sequence). For the CDR3, the DNA is TGTGCCAGCAGCTCAGTTCCGGGACTAGCGGGAGGCAATGAGCAGTTCTTC. Its translation: CASSSVPGLAGGNEQFF.

The genes are TRBV27 and TRBJ1-1; no reliable D call. V was pared by 2 bases and J by 3 bases, with 10 bases between. Per germline, CDR1 MNHEY and CDR2 SMNVEV (reference sequence). There are 14 residues in the CDR3. The CDR3 DNA is TGTGCCAGCAGTTTAGGGCAGAGTCACACTGAAGCTTTCTTT. Protein: CASSLGQSHTEAFF.

The V and J genes are TRBV3-1 (or the pseudogene TRBV3-2) and TRBJ1-1; D remains unclear. V dropped 4 bases and J dropped 5 bases, with 14 bases sitting between them. Germline V CDR1 and CDR2: LGHDT, YNNKEL (reference sequence). The CDR3 length is 14 residues. The CDR3 DNA sequence: TGTGCCAGCAGCCGGTGGAGTTTTCGGACTGAAGCTTTCTTT. Translated: CASSRWSFRTEAFF.